This T cell receptor (beta chain) stems from a study of blood T cell repertoires in COVID-19. Study-wide background: Both acute and convalescent COVID-19 samples were obtained from the United States, Italy and Spain.

J was trimmed by 4 bases and V by 3 bases; bases with no gene match: 4. Germline CDR1 reads SGHRS; CDR2 reads YFSETQ. The CDR3 covers 15 residues. Profiling relied on immunoSEQ multiplex PCR, and the TCRdb table lists in-frame clones only, not all of them. The sample includes 250,000 to 300,000 clones, more than 85% of them seen just once. This chain uses TRBV5-1 with TRBJ2-1; TRBD2 agrees at 10 bases. This TCR came from a woman aged 60-75 years with COVID-19, enrolled during active disease. Sequencing was done on a sample of peripheral blood. The CDR3 loop is CASSSRTSGYNEQFF. The CDR3 DNA sequence: TGCGCCAGCAGCTCCAGGACTAGCGGATACAATGAGCAGTTCTTC.